This T cell receptor beta chain was recorded in a study of PD-L1 blockade in urothelial cancer. Study context: In the patient group, about 90% of the roughly 30 were males with bladder-origin urothelial cancer.

Indicated time point: pretreatment peripheral blood. Anywhere from 1 to 8 samples came from each patient, spanning pretreatment and on-treatment. This CDR3 is built from 15 residues. Looked up from germline, CDR1 is MNHNS and CDR2 is SASEGT. V was clipped by 0 bases and J by 6 bases, with 15 bases between them. TCRdb's table, derived via immunoSEQ multiplex PCR, lists solely in-frame clones and lacks some. The sample lists under 100,000 clones, about 90% occurring once. The sequence was obtained from a man between 60 and 75 years old with urothelial cancer. Sequenced here: PBMCs, sampled around atezolizumab (anti-PD-L1) treatment. The chain employs TRBV6-1 and TRBJ2-7, with TRBD1 as a possible D gene (6 bases). The CDR3 region has the DNA TGTGCCAGCAGTGAAGCTCTACAGGGTAGCACCGAGCAGTACTTC. It specifies CASSEALQGSTEQYF.